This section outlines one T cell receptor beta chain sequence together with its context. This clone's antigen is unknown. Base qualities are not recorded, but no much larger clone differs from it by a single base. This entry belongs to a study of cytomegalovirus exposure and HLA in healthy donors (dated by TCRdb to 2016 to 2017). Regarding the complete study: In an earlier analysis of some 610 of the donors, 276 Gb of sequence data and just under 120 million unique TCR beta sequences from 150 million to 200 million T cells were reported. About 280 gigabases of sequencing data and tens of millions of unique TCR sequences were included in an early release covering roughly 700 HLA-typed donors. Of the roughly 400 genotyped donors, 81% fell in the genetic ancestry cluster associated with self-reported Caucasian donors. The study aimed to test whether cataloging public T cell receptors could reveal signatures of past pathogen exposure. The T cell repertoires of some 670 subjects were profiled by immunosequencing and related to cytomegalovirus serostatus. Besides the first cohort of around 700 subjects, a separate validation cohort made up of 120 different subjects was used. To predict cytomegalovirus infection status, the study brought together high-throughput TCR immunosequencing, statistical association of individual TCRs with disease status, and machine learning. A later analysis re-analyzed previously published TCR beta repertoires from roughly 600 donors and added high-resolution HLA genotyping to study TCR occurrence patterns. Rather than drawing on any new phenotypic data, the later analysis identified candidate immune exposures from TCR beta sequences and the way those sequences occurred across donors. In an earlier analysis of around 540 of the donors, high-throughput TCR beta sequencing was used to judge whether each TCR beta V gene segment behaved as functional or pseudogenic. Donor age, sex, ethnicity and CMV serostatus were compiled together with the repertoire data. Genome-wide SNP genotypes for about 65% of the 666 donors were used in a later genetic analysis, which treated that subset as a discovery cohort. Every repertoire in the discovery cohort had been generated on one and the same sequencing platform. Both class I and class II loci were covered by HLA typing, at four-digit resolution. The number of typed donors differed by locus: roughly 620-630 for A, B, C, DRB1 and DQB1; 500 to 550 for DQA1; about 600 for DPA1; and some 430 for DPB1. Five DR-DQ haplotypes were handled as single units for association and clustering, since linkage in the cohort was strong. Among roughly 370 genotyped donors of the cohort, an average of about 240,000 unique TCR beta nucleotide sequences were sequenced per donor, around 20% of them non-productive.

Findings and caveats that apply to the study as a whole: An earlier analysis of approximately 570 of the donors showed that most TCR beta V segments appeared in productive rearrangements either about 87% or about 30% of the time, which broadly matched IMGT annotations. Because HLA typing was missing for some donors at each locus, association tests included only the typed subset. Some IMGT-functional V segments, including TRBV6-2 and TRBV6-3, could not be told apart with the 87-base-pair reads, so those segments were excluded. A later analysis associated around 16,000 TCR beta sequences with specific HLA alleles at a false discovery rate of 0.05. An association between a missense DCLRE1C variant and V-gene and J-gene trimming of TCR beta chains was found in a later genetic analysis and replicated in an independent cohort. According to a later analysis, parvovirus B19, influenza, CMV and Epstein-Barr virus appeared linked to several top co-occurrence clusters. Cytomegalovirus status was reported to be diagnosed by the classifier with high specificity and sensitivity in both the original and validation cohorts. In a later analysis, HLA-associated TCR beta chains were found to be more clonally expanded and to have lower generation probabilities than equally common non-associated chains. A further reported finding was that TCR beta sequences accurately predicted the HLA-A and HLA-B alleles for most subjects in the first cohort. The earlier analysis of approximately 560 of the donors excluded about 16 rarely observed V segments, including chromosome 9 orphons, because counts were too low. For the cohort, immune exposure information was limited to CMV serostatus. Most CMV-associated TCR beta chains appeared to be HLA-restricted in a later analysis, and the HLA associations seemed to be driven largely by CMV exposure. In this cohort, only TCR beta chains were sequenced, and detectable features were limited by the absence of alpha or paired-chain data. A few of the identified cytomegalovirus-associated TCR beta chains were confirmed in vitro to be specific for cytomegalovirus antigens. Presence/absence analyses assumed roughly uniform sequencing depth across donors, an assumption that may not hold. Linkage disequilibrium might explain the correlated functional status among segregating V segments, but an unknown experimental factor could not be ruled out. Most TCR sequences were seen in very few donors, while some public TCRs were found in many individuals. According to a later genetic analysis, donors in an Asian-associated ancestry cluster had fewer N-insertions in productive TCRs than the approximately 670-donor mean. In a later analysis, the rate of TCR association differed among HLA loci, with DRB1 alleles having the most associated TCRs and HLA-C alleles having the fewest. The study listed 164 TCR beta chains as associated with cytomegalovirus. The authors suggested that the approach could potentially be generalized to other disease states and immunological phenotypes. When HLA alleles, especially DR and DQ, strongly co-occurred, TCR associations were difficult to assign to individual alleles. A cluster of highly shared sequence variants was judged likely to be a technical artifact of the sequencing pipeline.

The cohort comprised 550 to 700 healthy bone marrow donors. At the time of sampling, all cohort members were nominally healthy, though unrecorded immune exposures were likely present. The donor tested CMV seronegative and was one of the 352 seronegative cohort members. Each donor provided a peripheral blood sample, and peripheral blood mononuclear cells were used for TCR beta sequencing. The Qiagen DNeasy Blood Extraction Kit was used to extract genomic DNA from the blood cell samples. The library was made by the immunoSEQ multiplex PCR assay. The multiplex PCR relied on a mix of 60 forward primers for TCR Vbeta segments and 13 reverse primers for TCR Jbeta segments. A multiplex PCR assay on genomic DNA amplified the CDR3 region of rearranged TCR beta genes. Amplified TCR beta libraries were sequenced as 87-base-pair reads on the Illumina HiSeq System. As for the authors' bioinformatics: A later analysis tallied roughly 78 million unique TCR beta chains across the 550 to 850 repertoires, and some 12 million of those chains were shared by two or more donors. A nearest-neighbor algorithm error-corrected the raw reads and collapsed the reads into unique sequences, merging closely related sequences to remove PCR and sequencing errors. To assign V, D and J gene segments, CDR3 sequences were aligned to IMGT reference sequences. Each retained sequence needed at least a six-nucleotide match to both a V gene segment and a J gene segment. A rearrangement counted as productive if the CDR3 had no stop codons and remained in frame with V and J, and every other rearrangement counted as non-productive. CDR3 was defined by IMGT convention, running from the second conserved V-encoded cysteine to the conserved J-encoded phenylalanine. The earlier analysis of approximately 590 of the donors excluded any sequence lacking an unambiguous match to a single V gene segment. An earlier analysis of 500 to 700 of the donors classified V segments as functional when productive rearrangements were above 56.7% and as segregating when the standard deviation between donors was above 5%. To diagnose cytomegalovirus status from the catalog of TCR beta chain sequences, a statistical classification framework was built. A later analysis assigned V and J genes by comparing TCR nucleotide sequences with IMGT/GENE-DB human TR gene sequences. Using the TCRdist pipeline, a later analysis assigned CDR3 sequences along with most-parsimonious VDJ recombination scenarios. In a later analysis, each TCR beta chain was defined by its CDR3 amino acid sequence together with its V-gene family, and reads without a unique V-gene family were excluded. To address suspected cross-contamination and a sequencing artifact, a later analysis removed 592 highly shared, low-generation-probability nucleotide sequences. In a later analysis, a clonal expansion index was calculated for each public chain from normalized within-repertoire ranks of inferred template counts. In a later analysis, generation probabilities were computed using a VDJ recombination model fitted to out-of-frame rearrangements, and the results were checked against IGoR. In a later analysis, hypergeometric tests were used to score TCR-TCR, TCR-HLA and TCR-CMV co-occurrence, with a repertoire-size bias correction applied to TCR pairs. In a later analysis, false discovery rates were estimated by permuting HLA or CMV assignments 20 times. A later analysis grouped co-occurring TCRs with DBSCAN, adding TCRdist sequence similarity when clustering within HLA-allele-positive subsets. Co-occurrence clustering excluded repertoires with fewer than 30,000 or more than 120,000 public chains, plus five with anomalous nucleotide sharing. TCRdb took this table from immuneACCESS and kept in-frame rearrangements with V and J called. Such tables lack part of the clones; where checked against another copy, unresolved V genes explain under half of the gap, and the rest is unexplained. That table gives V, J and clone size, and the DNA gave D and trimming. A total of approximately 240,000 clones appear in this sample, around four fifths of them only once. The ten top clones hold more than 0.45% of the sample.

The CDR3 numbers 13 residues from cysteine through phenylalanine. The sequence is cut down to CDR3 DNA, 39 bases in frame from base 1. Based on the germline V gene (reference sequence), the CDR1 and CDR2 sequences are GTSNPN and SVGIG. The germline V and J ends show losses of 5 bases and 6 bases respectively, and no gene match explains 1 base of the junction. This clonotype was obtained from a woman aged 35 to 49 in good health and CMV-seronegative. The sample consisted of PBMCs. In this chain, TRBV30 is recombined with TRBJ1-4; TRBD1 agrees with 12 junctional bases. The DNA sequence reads TGTGCCTGGGGGACAGGGGGCGATGAAAAACTGTTTTTT. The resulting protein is CAWGTGGDEKLFF.